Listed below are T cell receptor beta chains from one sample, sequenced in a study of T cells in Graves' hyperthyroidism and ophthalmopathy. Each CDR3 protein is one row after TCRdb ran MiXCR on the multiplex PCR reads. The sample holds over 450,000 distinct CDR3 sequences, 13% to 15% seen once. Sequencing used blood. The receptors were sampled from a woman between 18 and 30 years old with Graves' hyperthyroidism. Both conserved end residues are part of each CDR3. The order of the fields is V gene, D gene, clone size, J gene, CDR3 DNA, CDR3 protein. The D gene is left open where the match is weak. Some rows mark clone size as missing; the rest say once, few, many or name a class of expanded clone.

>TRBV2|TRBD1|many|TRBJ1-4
TGTGCCAGCTGGACAGGGGATGAAAAACTGTTTTTT
CASWTGDEKLFF
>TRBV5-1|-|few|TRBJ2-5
TGCGCCAGCGGTGGTGGCGGGCCGGGAGAGACCCAGTACTTC
CASGGGGPGETQYF
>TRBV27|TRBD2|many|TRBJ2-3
TGTGCCAGCAGAACTCTTAGCGGGGGACGGTCGGGTACGCAGTATTTT
CASRTLSGGRSGTQYF
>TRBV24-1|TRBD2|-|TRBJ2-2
TGTGCCACCAGTGAACTCGGGCTAGCGGGAGCGACCGGGGAGCTGTTTTTT
CATSELGLAGATGELFF
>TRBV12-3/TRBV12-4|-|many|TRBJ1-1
TGTGCCAGCAGTTTTTATGGGGGGGGGAACACTGAAGCTTTCTTT
CASSFYGGGNTEAFF
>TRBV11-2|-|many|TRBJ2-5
TGTGCCAGCAGCTTAGATTGGGGGGAGACCCAGTACTTC
CASSLDWGETQYF
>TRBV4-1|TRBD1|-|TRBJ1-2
TGCGCCAGCAGCCAATCGGACAGGGTCGGAGGCTACACCTTC
CASSQSDRVGGYTF
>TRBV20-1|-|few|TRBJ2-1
TGCAGTGCTAGGAAGCTAGACGACTACAATGAGCAGTTCTTC
CSARKLDDYNEQFF
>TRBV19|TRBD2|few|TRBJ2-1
TGTGCCAGTAGTATAGGTAGCGGGGTGTGGACCTACAATGAGCAGTTCTTC
CASSIGSGVWTYNEQFF
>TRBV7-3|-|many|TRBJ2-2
TGTGCCAGCAGCTTACGGTGGGGGAACACCGGGGAGCTGTTTTTT
CASSLRWGNTGELFF
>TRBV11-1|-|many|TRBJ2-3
TGTGCCAGCAGAGATCGGGGCCGGCCCAGCACAGATACGCAGTATTTT
CASRDRGRPSTDTQYF
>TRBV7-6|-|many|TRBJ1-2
TGTGCCAGCAGCTTAGCAGGGAGGTATGGCTACACCTTC
CASSLAGRYGYTF
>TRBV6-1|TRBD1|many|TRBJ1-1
TGTGCCAGCAGTCCCGACAGGGGGGGTGGCACTGAAGCTTTCTTT
CASSPDRGGGTEAFF
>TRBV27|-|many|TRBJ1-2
TGTGCCAGCGGTAGGTCCGGGGCCGACAACTATGGCTACACCTTC
CASGRSGADNYGYTF
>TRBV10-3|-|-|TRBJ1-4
TGTGCCATCAGTGAGTCCGGAGGCGGGGAAAAACTGTTTTTT
CAISESGGGEKLFF
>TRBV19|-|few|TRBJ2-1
TGTGCCAGTAGTATTCGGGGGCACGGCAATGAGCAGTTCTTC
CASSIRGHGNEQFF
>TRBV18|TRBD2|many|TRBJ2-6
TGTGCCAGCTCACCACCGCGGGGGTCGTTTGGGGCCAACGTCCTGACTTTC
CASSPPRGSFGANVLTF
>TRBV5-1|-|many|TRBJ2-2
TGCGCCAGCAGCCTCGGACCAGACGGGGAGCTGTTTTTT
CASSLGPDGELFF
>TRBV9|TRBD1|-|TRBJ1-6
TGTGCCAGCAGCGTAGGAGGGGACAGGGGGTATAATTCACCCCTCCACTTT
CASSVGGDRGYNSPLHF
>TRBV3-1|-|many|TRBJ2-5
TGTGCCAGCAGTCCCACGGGACTTCCTCAAGAGACCCAGTACTTC
CASSPTGLPQETQYF
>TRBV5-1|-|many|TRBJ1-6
TGCGCCAGCAGCTCGGCGGGGGACTCGAATTCACCCCTCCACTTT
CASSSAGDSNSPLHF
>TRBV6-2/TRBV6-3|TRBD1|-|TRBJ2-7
TGTGCCAGCATTCGGGCAGGGGGATACGAGCAGTACTTC
CASIRAGGYEQYF
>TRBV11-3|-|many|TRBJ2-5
TGTGCCAGCAGCCCCGCGGGACACCAAGAGACCCAGTACTTC
CASSPAGHQETQYF
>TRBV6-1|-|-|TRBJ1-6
TGTGCCAGCAGAAATACCTTTAATTCACCCCTCCACTTT
CASRNTFNSPLHF